This TCR beta chain emerged from a study of T cell responses to AZD1222 COVID-19 vaccine. Per germline, CDR1 MNHEY and CDR2 SVGEGT. This CDR3 contains 19 residues. The V and J ends lost 6 bases and 1 base, in that order; junction bases with no gene match: 18. Profiled with immunoSEQ multiplex PCR; TCRdb holds only in-frame clones, not every one. This repertoire shows about 100,000 clones, about 85% found once; its top ten account for under 3%. This clone occurred a few times. V gene TRBV6-2 or TRBV6-3 combines with J gene TRBJ1-2, with TRBD1 identical over 9 bases. The clonotype comes from an adult who received the AZD1222 COVID-19 vaccine. The sequences come from peripheral blood, collected 28 days after the second AZD1222 dose. The CDR3 loop is CASSHPITWTGDNNYGYTF. The CDR3, as DNA: TGTGCCAGCAGCCATCCAATAACCTGGACAGGGGATAATAACTATGGCTACACCTTC.